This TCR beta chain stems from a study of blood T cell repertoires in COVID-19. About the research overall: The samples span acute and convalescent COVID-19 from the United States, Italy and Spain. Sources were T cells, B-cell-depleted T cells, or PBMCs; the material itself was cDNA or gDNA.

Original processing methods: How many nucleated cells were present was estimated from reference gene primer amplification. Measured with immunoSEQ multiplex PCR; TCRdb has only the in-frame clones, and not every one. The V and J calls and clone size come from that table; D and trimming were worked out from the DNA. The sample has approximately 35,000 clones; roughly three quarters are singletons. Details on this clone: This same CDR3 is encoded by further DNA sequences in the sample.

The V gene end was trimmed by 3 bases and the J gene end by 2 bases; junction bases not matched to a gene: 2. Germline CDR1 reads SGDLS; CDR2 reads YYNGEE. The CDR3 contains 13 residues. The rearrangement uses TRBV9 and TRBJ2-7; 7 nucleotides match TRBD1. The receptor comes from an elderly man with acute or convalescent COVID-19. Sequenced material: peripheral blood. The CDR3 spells CASSGQGAYEQYF. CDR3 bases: TGTGCCAGCAGCGGACAGGGAGCCTACGAGCAGTACTTC.